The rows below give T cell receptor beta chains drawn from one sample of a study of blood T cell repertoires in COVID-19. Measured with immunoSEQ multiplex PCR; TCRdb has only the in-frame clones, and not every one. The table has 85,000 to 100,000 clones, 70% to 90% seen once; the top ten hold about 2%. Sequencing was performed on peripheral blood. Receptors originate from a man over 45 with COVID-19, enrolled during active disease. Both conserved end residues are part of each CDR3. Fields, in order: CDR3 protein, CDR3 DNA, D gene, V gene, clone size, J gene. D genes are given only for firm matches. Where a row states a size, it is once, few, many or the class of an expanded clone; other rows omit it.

CASSLDKRSYNSPLHF,TGTGCCAGCAGCTTGGACAAACGCTCCTATAATTCACCCCTCCACTTT,-,TRBV5-4,-,TRBJ1-6
CASSLVVRPTYEQYF,TGTGCCAGCAGCTTAGTGGTCAGGCCGACCTACGAGCAGTACTTC,-,TRBV13,-,TRBJ2-7
CASSEADRGNEKLFF,TGTGCCAGCAGTGAAGCGGACAGGGGAAATGAAAAACTGTTTTTT,TRBD1,TRBV2,once,TRBJ1-4
CASSLLQGGVNTEAFF,TGTGCCAGCAGTTTATTACAGGGTGGGGTGAACACTGAAGCTTTCTTT,-,TRBV28,once,TRBJ1-1
CASSFGLAGVSTDTQYF,TGTGCCAGCAGCTTCGGGCTAGCGGGGGTTAGCACAGATACGCAGTATTTT,TRBD2,TRBV7-3,-,TRBJ2-3
CAWASGDYNEQFF,TGTGCCTGGGCTAGCGGGGATTACAATGAGCAGTTCTTC,TRBD2,TRBV30,-,TRBJ2-1
CASSEVPGGNQPQHF,TGTGCCAGCAGTGAAGTCCCAGGGGGGAATCAGCCCCAGCATTTT,TRBD1,TRBV6-1,-,TRBJ1-5
CATRRGYSYGYTF,TGTGCCACCAGGCGGGGTTACAGCTATGGCTACACCTTC,-,TRBV27,-,TRBJ1-2
CASSLASGTYEQYF,TGTGCCAGCAGCTTGGCTAGCGGAACCTACGAGCAGTACTTC,TRBD2,TRBV5-5,-,TRBJ2-7
CASLSRGGKNIQYF,TGTGCCAGCTTGTCGCGGGGCGGCAAAAACATTCAGTACTTC,-,TRBV6-5,-,TRBJ2-4